The rows below give T cell receptor beta chains drawn from one sample of a study of T cell changes during pregnancy in multiple sclerosis. This table comes from immunoSEQ multiplex PCR, and its TCRdb copy is limited to in-frame clones, with some not included. The data hold 50,000 to 70,000 clones, with 75% to 95% observed a single time. This sample comprised CD8+ T cells from peripheral blood mononuclear cells, obtained before pregnancy. All receptors come from a female donor with multiple sclerosis, enrolled in a pregnancy study. CDR3s include the opening cysteine and the closing phenylalanine or tryptophan. The D gene is left open where the match is weak. Where a row states a size, it is once, few, many or the class of an expanded clone; other rows omit it.

>.|TRBV9|.|TRBJ2-7
CASSPPGGLPYEQYF
TGTGCCAGCAGCCCCCCCGGGGGGCTACCCTACGAGCAGTACTTC
>.|TRBV5-5|TRBD2|TRBJ2-7
CASSSSSGESSYEQYF
TGTGCCAGCAGCTCAAGTAGCGGGGAAAGCTCCTACGAGCAGTACTTC
>.|TRBV6-1|.|TRBJ1-1
CASRGQGWVNTEAFF
TGTGCCAGCAGGGGGCAGGGCTGGGTGAACACTGAAGCTTTCTTT
>once|TRBV6-6|TRBD1|TRBJ1-3
CASSYYPGGHGNTIYF
TGTGCCAGCAGTTATTACCCAGGGGGCCATGGAAACACCATATATTTT
>.|TRBV4-1|TRBD2|TRBJ2-5
CASSHGLAEKETQYF
TGCGCCAGCAGCCACGGACTAGCGGAGAAAGAGACCCAGTACTTC
>.|TRBV6-5|.|TRBJ1-2
CASSYITQSLEGYTF
TGTGCCAGCAGTTATATTACCCAGAGTCTGGAGGGCTACACCTTC
>once|TRBV9|.|TRBJ2-3
CASSGGGPDTQYF
TGTGCCAGCAGCGGCGGGGGCCCAGATACGCAGTATTTT
>.|TRBV6-1|.|TRBJ2-1
CASSGDKNEQFF
TGTGCCAGCAGTGGGGACAAGAATGAGCAGTTCTTC
>.|TRBV5-6|.|TRBJ1-6
CASSLGTGFSYNSPLHF
TGTGCCAGCAGCTTGGGAACGGGGTTCTCCTATAATTCACCCCTCCACTTT
>.|TRBV7-3|.|TRBJ1-1
CASSLRGGSNTEAFF
TGTGCCAGCAGCTTAAGAGGGGGATCGAACACTGAAGCTTTCTTT
>.|TRBV6-4|TRBD1|TRBJ2-3
CATNDRETDTQYF
TGTGCCACCAACGACAGGGAGACAGATACGCAGTATTTT
>.|TRBV27|.|TRBJ1-4
CASSGTGVEKLFF
TGTGCCAGCAGCGGAACGGGAGTTGAAAAACTGTTTTTT
>.|TRBV19|TRBD1|TRBJ1-1
CASSTPTGTGRWAEAFF
TGTGCCAGTAGTACGCCCACCGGGACAGGACGATGGGCTGAAGCTTTCTTT
>.|TRBV12-5|.|TRBJ2-1
CASDTGLGTYNEQFF
TGTGCTAGTGATACAGGGTTGGGGACCTACAATGAGCAGTTCTTC
>.|TRBV2|TRBD2|TRBJ2-7
CATPGTSGGGEQYF
TGTGCCACCCCAGGGACTAGCGGGGGCGGTGAGCAGTACTTC
>.|TRBV21-1|.|TRBJ1-2
CASSLVERGDNYGYTF
TGTGCCAGCAGCCTCGTTGAGCGGGGTGACAACTATGGCTACACCTTC
>.|TRBV5-6|TRBD1|TRBJ1-6
CASSLAGGYNSPLHF
TGTGCCAGCAGCTTGGCAGGGGGTTATAATTCACCCCTCCACTTT
>.|TRBV19|.|TRBJ2-5
CASGRDLEETQYF
TGTGCCAGCGGACGGGACTTGGAAGAGACCCAGTACTTC
>.|TRBV11-2|TRBD1|TRBJ1-1
CASSYTGTGVAEAFF
TGTGCCAGCAGCTATACCGGGACAGGGGTTGCTGAAGCTTTCTTT
>.|TRBV29-1|.|TRBJ1-2
CSVHVGEGPGYTF
TGCAGCGTCCACGTCGGCGAGGGTCCTGGCTACACCTTC
>once|TRBV6-6|.|TRBJ2-2
CASPSYTGELFF
TGTGCCAGTCCCAGTTACACCGGGGAGCTGTTTTTT
>.|TRBV27|TRBD2|TRBJ2-1
CASSLEPGREDNEQFF
TGTGCCAGCAGTTTAGAGCCAGGGAGGGAGGACAATGAGCAGTTCTTC
>.|TRBV7-9|.|TRBJ2-3
CASSTRDYSDTQYF
TGTGCCAGCAGCACTAGGGATTATTCAGATACGCAGTATTTT
>once|TRBV2|.|TRBJ1-4
CASRGGRDQTNEKLFF
TGTGCCAGTAGGGGGGGGCGAGACCAAACTAATGAAAAACTGTTTTTT
>.|TRBV10-1|TRBD2|TRBJ2-3
CASSETPWTSGAIPDTQYF
TGCGCCAGCAGTGAGACCCCTTGGACTAGCGGGGCGATTCCAGATACGCAGTATTTT
>.|TRBV27|.|TRBJ1-2
CASSLGGDYGYTF
TGTGCCAGCAGTTTGGGAGGGGACTATGGCTACACCTTC
>.|TRBV11-2|.|TRBJ2-7
CASSSSSEVDEQYF
TGTGCCAGCAGCTCCTCTAGCGAAGTCGACGAGCAGTACTTC
>few|TRBV10-3|.|TRBJ1-2
CAISELAGEYRNYGYTF
TGTGCCATCAGTGAGTTGGCAGGGGAGTATCGGAACTATGGCTACACCTTC
>.|TRBV14|TRBD1|TRBJ2-1
CASSRQGVYYNEQFF
TGTGCCAGCAGCCGACAGGGGGTGTATTACAATGAGCAGTTCTTC
>.|TRBV29-1|TRBD1|TRBJ1-3
CSVVTGGDGNTIYF
TGCAGCGTCGTGACAGGGGGTGATGGAAACACCATATATTTT
>.|TRBV15|TRBD1|TRBJ2-7
CATSIDRDSYEQYF
TGTGCCACCAGCATAGACAGGGATAGCTACGAGCAGTACTTC
>.|TRBV4-1|.|TRBJ2-1
CASSQVGNEQFF
TGCGCCAGCAGCCAAGTCGGTAATGAGCAGTTCTTC
>.|TRBV13|TRBD2|TRBJ2-1
CASSPNDFAGGEQFF
TGTGCCAGCAGTCCTAACGATTTTGCGGGGGGTGAGCAGTTCTTC
>.|TRBV11-2|TRBD1|TRBJ1-2
CASSLKYSDRAYGYTF
TGTGCCAGCAGCCTAAAGTATTCGGACAGGGCCTATGGCTACACCTTC
>.|TRBV27|TRBD1|TRBJ2-1
CASRVTGLGYNEQFF
TGTGCCAGCAGGGTGACAGGGTTAGGTTACAATGAGCAGTTCTTC
>.|TRBV5-4|.|TRBJ2-7
CASSSRKYSTYEQYF
TGTGCCAGCAGCTCCCGTAAATACAGCACCTACGAGCAGTACTTC
>.|TRBV5-6|.|TRBJ2-2
CASSGAQGGELFF
TGTGCCAGCAGCGGAGCTCAAGGCGGGGAGCTGTTTTTT
>.|TRBV29-1|.|TRBJ2-2
CSVEDGHRTTGELFF
TGCAGCGTTGAAGACGGTCACAGAACCACCGGGGAGCTGTTTTTT
>.|TRBV5-6|TRBD2|TRBJ2-7
CASSDGLAGAPYEQYF
TGTGCCAGCAGCGACGGACTAGCGGGGGCACCCTACGAGCAGTACTTC
>once|TRBV6-5|.|TRBJ2-5
CASSYRSDRIETQYF
TGTGCCAGCAGTTACCGATCTGACAGGATAGAGACCCAGTACTTC
>few|TRBV4-1|.|TRBJ2-7
CASSPGYEQYF
TGCGCCAGCAGCCCCGGCTACGAGCAGTACTTC
>.|TRBV27|.|TRBJ1-1
CASSFGSGLNTEAFF
TGTGCCAGCAGTTTCGGGTCCGGGTTGAACACTGAAGCTTTCTTT